The 12 T cell receptor beta chains in this list originate from one sample, sequenced in a study of T-cell reconstitution after alpha-beta-depleted transplantation in children. Unique molecular identifiers were used to barcode this TCRbeta library. TCRdb reprocessed the PCR reads with MiXCR, giving one entry per CDR3 protein. The sample lists around 340,000 distinct CDR3 sequences; about 14% were seen once. The specimen was PBMCs, collected from the stem cell graft. Source of these receptors: a human donor who donated a stem cell graft to a child with Fanconi anemia.

CDR3: CASRTGQDTDTQYF. CDR3 coding DNA: TGCGCCAGCAGGACCGGACAGGACACAGATACGCAGTATTTT. The rearrangement uses TRBV5-1 and TRBJ2-3, with TRBD1 matching 7 bases. Germline V gives CDR1 SGHRS, CDR2 YFSETQ. V was pared by 5 bases and J by 2 bases, with 5 bases of the junction left unmatched. This CDR3 has 14 amino acids.

This clonotype was seen only once. The chain carries TRBV29-1 and TRBJ2-1, with D maybe TRBD2 (6 bases). The CDR3 spans 18 residues. The V end was cut by 5 bases, the J end by 8 bases, with 31 bases between. Germline-derived CDR1 and CDR2 are SQVTM and ANQGSEA. Here the CDR3 reads CSVWWGDWAAPFGDEQFF. In DNA form, the CDR3 reads TGCAGCGTTTGGTGGGGGGATTGGGCGGCCCCGTTCGGCGATGAGCAGTTCTTC.

This clonotype was detected a few times. The chain couples TRBV7-2 to TRBJ2-5; possible D gene TRBD1, 5 bases. Germline V gives CDR1 SGHTA, CDR2 FQGNSA. The CDR3 consists of 13 residues. Trimming removed 2 bases at V and 3 bases at J, with 7 bases between. The CDR3 protein is CASSLNRKETQYF. CDR3 sequence (DNA): TGTGCCAGCAGCTTAAACAGGAAAGAGACCCAGTACTTC.

The J gene is TRBJ2-7, the V gene TRBV20-1; D unresolved. Germline V gene lookup returns CDR1 DFQATT and CDR2 SNEGSKA (reference sequence). With 4 bases removed from V and 3 bases from J, the gap between germline ends came to 7 bases. The CDR3 is 11 amino acids. The CDR3 nucleotides are TGCAGTGCTACAAGGAGCTACGAGCAGTACTTC. Translated, it gives CSATRSYEQYF.

This clonotype was seen a few times. The V gene is TRBV25-1, the J gene TRBJ2-7, with D possibly TRBD2 on 5 matching bases. V lost 6 bases and J 2 bases, leaving 14 bases between the germline ends. Germline assignment: CDR1 MGHDK and CDR2 SYGVNS. The length of the CDR3 is 14 residues. CDR3 nucleotides: TGTGCCAGCAGCCCCAACAGCGGTACCTACGAGCAGTACTTC. This sequence encodes CASSPNSGTYEQYF.

This clonotype was found many times. The chain has TRBV6-2 or TRBV6-3 and TRBJ2-1; D might be TRBD1 (5 bases). Trimming cost V 2 bases and J 9 bases, with 14 bases left between them. CDR3 length: 14 amino acids. Germline CDR1 MNHEY, CDR2 SVGEGT. CDR3 protein: CASSYNQGIGEQFF. DNA of the CDR3: TGTGCCAGCAGTTACAACCAGGGAATTGGTGAGCAGTTCTTC.

This clonotype was counted a few times. The rearrangement uses TRBV7-2 and TRBJ2-3; D unresolved. The CDR3 length is 13 residues. Trimming cost V 1 base and J 4 bases, with 6 bases left between them. Per germline, CDR1 SGHTA and CDR2 FQGNSA. This CDR3 reads CASSLVGPDTQYF. The CDR3, as DNA: TGTGCCAGCAGCTTAGTCGGCCCAGATACGCAGTATTTT.

The chain joins TRBV10-3 to TRBJ2-7; 11 bases are a match to TRBD2. V lost 2 bases to trimming and J lost 2 bases; unmatched junction nucleotides: 2. There are 15 residues in the CDR3. Germline assignment: CDR1 ENHRY and CDR2 SYGVKD. The CDR3 bases are TGTGCCATCAGTGAGGGTAGCGGGGGGGCCTACGAGCAGTACTTC. Its protein product is CAISEGSGGAYEQYF.

This clonotype was counted ten times or more. The chain uses TRBV28 and TRBJ1-1; no definite D call. CDR1 MDHEN and CDR2 SYDVKM come from the germline V gene. CDR3 size: 11 residues. V was pared by 3 bases and J by 7 bases, with 6 bases between. CDR3: CASSLAGEAFF. The DNA of the CDR3 is TGTGCCAGCAGTTTGGCTGGTGAAGCTTTCTTT.

The rearrangement links TRBV11-2 to TRBJ2-3, with D perhaps matching TRBD1 or TRBD2 (5 bases each). Per the germline V gene, CDR1 is SGHAT and CDR2 is FQNNGV. Trimming cost V 5 bases and J 3 bases, with 18 bases left between them. The CDR3 length is 16 residues. CDR3 sequence reads: CASSLLGPWGTDTQYF. The CDR3 DNA is TGTGCCAGCAGCCTATTAGGCCCCTGGGGGACAGATACGCAGTATTTT.

The chain carries TRBV7-2 and TRBJ2-1; 12 bases line up with TRBD2. Germline V gives CDR1 SGHTA, CDR2 FQGNSA. This CDR3 comprises 16 residues. The trim removed 7 bases at V and 7 bases at J, leaving 11 bases unmatched. The CDR3 protein is CASILTTSGGRNEQFF. The CDR3 DNA reads as TGTGCCAGCATCCTCACAACTAGCGGGGGGAGGAATGAGCAGTTCTTC.

This clonotype was counted between two and nine times. The rearrangement uses TRBV6-2 or TRBV6-3 and TRBJ2-7, with D unclear. Germline assignment: CDR1 MNHEY and CDR2 SVGEGT. The CDR3 consists of 14 residues. CDR3 sequence: CASSDSLMIYEQYV. The CDR3 nucleotides read TGTGCCAGCAGTGACTCCCTGATGATCTACGAGCAGTACGTC.